Listed below are T cell receptor beta chains from one sample, sequenced in a study of T cell responses to AZD1222 COVID-19 vaccine. Only in-frame clones appear in the TCRdb table, and some are missing; sequencing was by immunoSEQ multiplex PCR. The table records under 200,000 clones, around 94% of them present only once. The sample in question was peripheral blood, obtained on day 0 of AZD1222 vaccination. These TCRs come from an adult in good health. Both conserved end residues are part of each CDR3. D genes are given only for firm matches. Clone size, where shown, is once, few, many, or a class for clones that have expanded.

d_gene: TRBD1; v_gene: TRBV6-5; abundance: NA; j_gene: TRBJ1-1; CDR3nt: TGTGCCAGGGACAGGACCCTTTCGAACACTGAAGCTTTCTTT; CDR3aa: CARDRTLSNTEAFF
d_gene: TRBD1; v_gene: TRBV5-5; abundance: NA; j_gene: TRBJ2-5; CDR3nt: TGTGCCAGCAGCTATGGACAGGGTGGGAAGGAGACCCAGTACTTC; CDR3aa: CASSYGQGGKETQYF
d_gene: TRBD1; v_gene: TRBV9; abundance: once; j_gene: TRBJ1-6; CDR3nt: TGTGCCAGCAGCGTAGGACAGGGCTATAATTCACCCCTCCACTTT; CDR3aa: CASSVGQGYNSPLHF
d_gene: NA; v_gene: TRBV5-6; abundance: NA; j_gene: TRBJ1-1; CDR3nt: TGTGCCAGCAGTAGGACAGATCCTTACACTGAAGCTTTCTTT; CDR3aa: CASSRTDPYTEAFF
d_gene: NA; v_gene: TRBV12-3/TRBV12-4; abundance: NA; j_gene: TRBJ2-5; CDR3nt: TGTGCCAGCAGTTTGAAAGGAGATGAGACCCAGTACTTC; CDR3aa: CASSLKGDETQYF
d_gene: TRBD2; v_gene: TRBV5-4; abundance: NA; j_gene: TRBJ2-3; CDR3nt: TGTGCCAGCAGCTCGGGACTAGCGGGGTACACTAGCACAGATACGCAGTATTTT; CDR3aa: CASSSGLAGYTSTDTQYF
d_gene: NA; v_gene: TRBV14; abundance: NA; j_gene: TRBJ1-5; CDR3nt: TGTGCCAGCCGCCCGGGACTCGTGAGCAATCAGCCCCAGCATTTT; CDR3aa: CASRPGLVSNQPQHF
d_gene: NA; v_gene: TRBV7-2; abundance: NA; j_gene: TRBJ2-3; CDR3nt: TGTGCCAGCAGCTTAGCGCAGGTCGGCGATACGCAGTATTTT; CDR3aa: CASSLAQVGDTQYF
d_gene: NA; v_gene: TRBV5-6; abundance: NA; j_gene: TRBJ2-3; CDR3nt: TGTGCCAGCTCAAGGGGAACAGATACGCAGTATTTT; CDR3aa: CASSRGTDTQYF
d_gene: TRBD1; v_gene: TRBV12-3/TRBV12-4; abundance: NA; j_gene: TRBJ2-5; CDR3nt: TGTGCCAGCAGCTGGGGACAGGAAGAGACCCAGTACTTC; CDR3aa: CASSWGQEETQYF
d_gene: NA; v_gene: TRBV6-2/TRBV6-3; abundance: NA; j_gene: TRBJ2-3; CDR3nt: TGTGCCAGCAGTTACTCGGACTGGGGCACAGATACGCAGTATTTT; CDR3aa: CASSYSDWGTDTQYF
d_gene: NA; v_gene: TRBV11-3; abundance: few; j_gene: TRBJ1-5; CDR3nt: TGTGCCAGCAGCCACATGGGACGGCTAAATCAGCCCCAGCATTTT; CDR3aa: CASSHMGRLNQPQHF
d_gene: NA; v_gene: TRBV6-5; abundance: once; j_gene: TRBJ1-6; CDR3nt: TGTGCCAGCACCCAGACGGCAGGCAATTCACCCCTCCACTTT; CDR3aa: CASTQTAGNSPLHF
d_gene: NA; v_gene: TRBV27; abundance: NA; j_gene: TRBJ2-7; CDR3nt: TGTGCCAGCAGTTTGAACGGGGAGCAGTACTTC; CDR3aa: CASSLNGEQYF
d_gene: NA; v_gene: TRBV6-5; abundance: NA; j_gene: TRBJ2-2; CDR3nt: TGTGCCAGCAGTCCGACCGGGGAGCTGTTTTTT; CDR3aa: CASSPTGELFF
d_gene: NA; v_gene: TRBV6-5; abundance: NA; j_gene: TRBJ1-1; CDR3nt: TGTGCCAGCAGCCCCAGAGGGGGGACTGAAGCTTTCTTT; CDR3aa: CASSPRGGTEAFF
d_gene: NA; v_gene: TRBV9; abundance: NA; j_gene: TRBJ1-1; CDR3nt: TGTGCCAGCAGCGTAGCTATCCAGGGAGGAAACACTGAAGCTTTCTTT; CDR3aa: CASSVAIQGGNTEAFF
d_gene: NA; v_gene: TRBV6-5; abundance: once; j_gene: TRBJ1-6; CDR3nt: TGTGCCAGCCTCTTGACGACTGCTCCCCTCCACTTT; CDR3aa: CASLLTTAPLHF
d_gene: TRBD1; v_gene: TRBV3-1/TRBV3-2; abundance: NA; j_gene: TRBJ1-4; CDR3nt: TGTGCCAGCAGCCAAGCGACAGGGGGATTAAATGAAAAACTGTTTTTT; CDR3aa: CASSQATGGLNEKLFF
d_gene: NA; v_gene: TRBV2; abundance: few; j_gene: TRBJ1-2; CDR3nt: TGTGCCAGCAGAACAGGCTGGGGTGGCTACACCTTC; CDR3aa: CASRTGWGGYTF
d_gene: NA; v_gene: TRBV7-2; abundance: NA; j_gene: TRBJ2-7; CDR3nt: TGTGCCAGCAGCTTGAGGCGTTCGGGAAACTCCTACGAGCAGTACTTC; CDR3aa: CASSLRRSGNSYEQYF
d_gene: TRBD1; v_gene: TRBV9; abundance: NA; j_gene: TRBJ1-4; CDR3nt: TGTGCCAGCAGCGCCGGGACAGGGTACGAAAAACTGTTTTTT; CDR3aa: CASSAGTGYEKLFF
d_gene: NA; v_gene: TRBV2; abundance: NA; j_gene: TRBJ2-7; CDR3nt: TGTGCCAGCAGTGCGGGGGAGTCCCTCGAGCAGTACTTC; CDR3aa: CASSAGESLEQYF
d_gene: TRBD2; v_gene: TRBV2; abundance: once; j_gene: TRBJ2-5; CDR3nt: TGTGCCAGCGGTGGGACTAGCGGGGAAGAGACCCAGTACTTC; CDR3aa: CASGGTSGEETQYF
d_gene: NA; v_gene: TRBV29-1; abundance: NA; j_gene: TRBJ2-6; CDR3nt: TGCAGCTCACAGACAGACATCTCTGGGGCCAACGTCCTGACTTTC; CDR3aa: CSSQTDISGANVLTF
d_gene: TRBD2; v_gene: TRBV7-8; abundance: NA; j_gene: TRBJ2-7; CDR3nt: TGTGCCAGCAGCACTTCGACTAGCGGGAACTCCTACGAGCAGTACTTC; CDR3aa: CASSTSTSGNSYEQYF
d_gene: NA; v_gene: TRBV5-3; abundance: NA; j_gene: TRBJ1-1; CDR3nt: TGTGCCAGAAGGCGACACCACACTGAAGCTTTCTTT; CDR3aa: CARRRHHTEAFF
d_gene: NA; v_gene: TRBV7-9; abundance: NA; j_gene: TRBJ1-1; CDR3nt: TGTGCCAGCAGTTTCCAGGGGAGGGAGACTGAAGCTTTCTTT; CDR3aa: CASSFQGRETEAFF
d_gene: TRBD2; v_gene: TRBV18; abundance: NA; j_gene: TRBJ2-1; CDR3nt: TGTGCCAGCTCACCACTCTTTGGCCTAGCGGGGGGGGCCTACAATGAGCAGTTCTTC; CDR3aa: CASSPLFGLAGGAYNEQFF
d_gene: NA; v_gene: TRBV6-1; abundance: NA; j_gene: TRBJ2-3; CDR3nt: TGTGCCAGCAGTGAAGGGGGGGGGCGTTGGGATACGCAGTATTTT; CDR3aa: CASSEGGGRWDTQYF
d_gene: NA; v_gene: TRBV5-8; abundance: NA; j_gene: TRBJ2-7; CDR3nt: TGTGCCAGCAGCTTGAGCACGAGCCTGGGTGAGCAGTACTTC; CDR3aa: CASSLSTSLGEQYF
d_gene: NA; v_gene: TRBV12-3/TRBV12-4; abundance: once; j_gene: TRBJ2-5; CDR3nt: TGTGCCAGCTCCCCAGGTACCAAAGAGACCCAGTACTTC; CDR3aa: CASSPGTKETQYF
d_gene: NA; v_gene: TRBV19; abundance: NA; j_gene: TRBJ2-5; CDR3nt: TGTGCCAGTAGTATAGGGGAGCGGGCTCCGTTGGAGACCCAGTACTTC; CDR3aa: CASSIGERAPLETQYF
d_gene: TRBD2; v_gene: TRBV27; abundance: NA; j_gene: TRBJ2-7; CDR3nt: TGTGCCAGCAGTTTGGGACTAGCGGGGGACTCCTACGAGCAGTACTTC; CDR3aa: CASSLGLAGDSYEQYF
d_gene: TRBD1; v_gene: TRBV4-1; abundance: NA; j_gene: TRBJ2-5; CDR3nt: TGCGCCAGCAGCCAGAAAAGGACAGGGGGTTACCCAGGCCCGCAAGAGACCCAGTACTTC; CDR3aa: CASSQKRTGGYPGPQETQYF
d_gene: NA; v_gene: TRBV12-3/TRBV12-4; abundance: NA; j_gene: TRBJ2-7; CDR3nt: TGTGCCAGCAGTTTAGGGCTTCACTACGAGCAGTACTTC; CDR3aa: CASSLGLHYEQYF
d_gene: NA; v_gene: TRBV7-9; abundance: NA; j_gene: TRBJ2-2; CDR3nt: TGTGCCAGCAGCTTACGAGGGGACACCGGGGAGCTGTTTTTT; CDR3aa: CASSLRGDTGELFF
d_gene: TRBD1; v_gene: TRBV20-1; abundance: NA; j_gene: TRBJ2-7; CDR3nt: TGCAGTGCGAAGGGGGCGTACGAGCAGTACTTC; CDR3aa: CSAKGAYEQYF
d_gene: NA; v_gene: TRBV12-3/TRBV12-4; abundance: NA; j_gene: TRBJ1-2; CDR3nt: TGTGCCAGTTTTGGGGGGGCCCATGGCTACACCTTC; CDR3aa: CASFGGAHGYTF
d_gene: TRBD1; v_gene: TRBV29-1; abundance: NA; j_gene: TRBJ2-5; CDR3nt: TGCAGCGTACCTGGGACAGGGGGCACGGAGACCCAGTACTTC; CDR3aa: CSVPGTGGTETQYF
d_gene: NA; v_gene: TRBV10-3; abundance: NA; j_gene: TRBJ1-2; CDR3nt: TGTGCCATCACTGGCAGGGAGAACTATGGCTACACCTTC; CDR3aa: CAITGRENYGYTF
d_gene: NA; v_gene: TRBV6-5; abundance: NA; j_gene: TRBJ1-2; CDR3nt: TGTGCCAGCGGTTGGGGGAATGGCTACACCTTC; CDR3aa: CASGWGNGYTF
d_gene: NA; v_gene: TRBV7-2; abundance: NA; j_gene: TRBJ2-1; CDR3nt: TGTGCCAGCAGCCTCCTATGGGGGACCTCCTACAATGAGCAGTTCTTC; CDR3aa: CASSLLWGTSYNEQFF
d_gene: NA; v_gene: TRBV18; abundance: NA; j_gene: TRBJ1-2; CDR3nt: TGTGCCAGCTCACCGGACACCGGTGGCTACACCTTC; CDR3aa: CASSPDTGGYTF
d_gene: NA; v_gene: TRBV29-1; abundance: NA; j_gene: TRBJ1-1; CDR3nt: TGCAGCGTTCATGGGGGGGCTGAAGCTTTCTTT; CDR3aa: CSVHGGAEAFF
d_gene: NA; v_gene: TRBV6-5; abundance: NA; j_gene: TRBJ1-4; CDR3nt: TGTGCCAGCACCCTGGGTAGTGGCGGTGAAAAACTGTTTTTT; CDR3aa: CASTLGSGGEKLFF
d_gene: TRBD1; v_gene: TRBV9; abundance: NA; j_gene: TRBJ2-2; CDR3nt: TGTGCCAGCAGCGACGGGACAGCCCCACCCGGGGAGCTGTTTTTT; CDR3aa: CASSDGTAPPGELFF
d_gene: NA; v_gene: TRBV1; abundance: NA; j_gene: TRBJ2-5; CDR3nt: TGCACCAGCAGCCAGGCCCTGGCGGGGGGCCAAGAGACCCAGTACTTC; CDR3aa: CTSSQALAGGQETQYF
d_gene: NA; v_gene: TRBV27; abundance: NA; j_gene: TRBJ1-1; CDR3nt: TGTGCCAGCGGCAAGGCCGGTGAAGCTTTCTTT; CDR3aa: CASGKAGEAFF
d_gene: NA; v_gene: TRBV4-2; abundance: NA; j_gene: TRBJ1-1; CDR3nt: TGTGCCAGCAGCCAAGGGGTACGGAGTGAAGCTTTCTTT; CDR3aa: CASSQGVRSEAFF
d_gene: NA; v_gene: TRBV7-9; abundance: NA; j_gene: TRBJ1-3; CDR3nt: TGTGCCAGCAGCTTAACTGGGGCGGACACCATATATTTT; CDR3aa: CASSLTGADTIYF
d_gene: NA; v_gene: TRBV7-2; abundance: NA; j_gene: TRBJ2-3; CDR3nt: TGTGCCAGCAGCTCCCCCACCTCACCCGGCACAGATACGCAGTATTTT; CDR3aa: CASSSPTSPGTDTQYF
d_gene: NA; v_gene: TRBV5-1; abundance: NA; j_gene: TRBJ2-7; CDR3nt: TGCGCCAGCAGCTCTTCGACAGCTAGCTCCTACGAGCAGTACTTC; CDR3aa: CASSSSTASSYEQYF
d_gene: NA; v_gene: TRBV7-9; abundance: once; j_gene: TRBJ1-1; CDR3nt: TGTGCCAGCAGCTTGAGAGGACAGAATGAAGCTTTCTTT; CDR3aa: CASSLRGQNEAFF
d_gene: NA; v_gene: TRBV28; abundance: NA; j_gene: TRBJ1-1; CDR3nt: TGTGCCAGCAGTTTCCAGGAGGGACAGAACACTGAAGCTTTCTTT; CDR3aa: CASSFQEGQNTEAFF
d_gene: TRBD1; v_gene: TRBV7-2; abundance: once; j_gene: TRBJ1-1; CDR3nt: TGTGCCAGCAGCTACGGGACAGGAGGCTCTACTGGAGCTTTCTTT; CDR3aa: CASSYGTGGSTGAFF
d_gene: TRBD2; v_gene: TRBV27; abundance: NA; j_gene: TRBJ2-1; CDR3nt: TGTGCCAGCAGTATTAGCGGGGCCCCCTACAATGAGCAGTTCTTC; CDR3aa: CASSISGAPYNEQFF
d_gene: TRBD2; v_gene: TRBV7-2; abundance: NA; j_gene: TRBJ2-2; CDR3nt: TGTGCCAGCAGCTTAGGCTTAGCGGGGCCCGGGGAGCTGTTTTTT; CDR3aa: CASSLGLAGPGELFF